This T cell receptor (beta chain) was found in a study of blood T cell repertoires in COVID-19. Trimming cost V 6 bases and J 0 bases; bases outside gene matches: 6. The V gene's germline CDR1 is MNHEY and CDR2 SVGAGI. This CDR3 contains 15 residues. Data came from immunoSEQ multiplex PCR; TCRdb stores just in-frame clones and leaves some out. Among about 130,000 clones listed, around 89% were seen once. This clone came up once. The rearrangement joins TRBV6-5 to TRBJ1-1; 8 positions match TRBD1. Specimen: peripheral blood. The clonotype was recovered from a man in his fifties with active or convalescent COVID-19. This CDR3 is CASSRRQGLNTEAFF. The CDR3 region has the DNA TGTGCCAGCAGCCGGAGACAGGGGCTGAACACTGAAGCTTTCTTT.